The 18 T cell receptor beta chains below come from one sample, sequenced in a study of monozygotic twins with inflammatory bowel disease. TCRdb reprocessed the 5' RACE reads and reports one entry per CDR3 protein, with no DNA. The ten most abundant clones cover 2% to 2.5% of a sample with 300,000 to 400,000 distinct CDR3 sequences. The specimen was blood. The receptor source for this set is a human donor with ulcerative colitis or Crohn's disease, or a healthy co-twin of an affected twin (not recorded which).

The rearrangement links TRBV29-1 to TRBJ2-2; TCRdb's D call of TRBD1 is untestable without DNA. The CDR3 length is 12 residues. From germline, CDR1 is SQVTM and CDR2 ANQGSEA. The CDR3 loop is CSADRGTGELFF.

This chain uses TRBV9 with TRBJ2-6; TCRdb outputs TRBD1, but without DNA this stays unchecked. Looked up from germline, CDR1 is SGDLS and CDR2 is YYNGEE. CDR3 length: 15 amino acids. CDR3 loop: CASSAGQAVANVLTF.

The CDR3 reads CSVPSDIVYGYTF. The chain uses TRBV29-1 and TRBJ1-2; TCRdb selects TRBD1, and the lack of DNA leaves this call unchecked. The CDR3 covers 13 residues. Germline CDR1 and CDR2: SQVTM and ANQGSEA.

The chain employs TRBV11-2 and TRBJ2-1; lacking DNA, the TRBD2 call made by TCRdb goes unchecked. CDR1 and CDR2 (germline): SGHAT, FQNNGV. The length of the CDR3 is 15 residues. CDR3 in amino acids: CASSFTSGPYNEQFF.

The chain recombines TRBV6-6 with TRBJ2-3; TCRdb outputs TRBD2, but without DNA this stays unchecked. The CDR3 spans 11 residues. The germline V gene encodes CDR1 MNHNY and CDR2 SVGAGI (reference sequence). The CDR3 sequence is CATWSGTAQYF.

V and J are TRBV7-6 and TRBJ1-5; TCRdb's assignment of TRBD1 cannot be checked, as there is no DNA. The CDR3 covers 14 residues. Germline V gives CDR1 SGHVS, CDR2 FNYEAQ. The CDR3 loop is CASSQRGGNQPQHF.

The rearrangement uses TRBV15 and TRBJ1-6. CDR1 and CDR2 (germline): LNHNV, YYDKDF (reference sequence). This CDR3 contains 18 residues. The CDR3 sequence: CATSRDVGSTVGPSPLHF.

This chain connects TRBV5-1 to TRBJ1-1; TCRdb's D call, TRBD1, is unchecked because there is no DNA. Germline CDR1 is SGHRS and CDR2 is YFSETQ. CDR3 length: 15 residues. The CDR3 region is CASSLQQGRNTEAFF.

The chain recombines TRBV6-1 with TRBJ2-1; absent DNA, TCRdb's TRBD2 call cannot be checked. Germline V gene data show CDR1 as MNHNS and CDR2 as SASEGT. The CDR3 covers 15 residues. The CDR3 here is CASSGLLDANNEQYF.

The V gene is TRBV2, the J gene TRBJ2-7; TCRdb calls TRBD1, which cannot be checked without DNA. Germline V gives CDR1 SNHLY, CDR2 FYNNEI. The length of the CDR3 is 12 residues. CDR3 region: CASSQQGWEQYF. Using reference TRBV2 and TRBJ2-7 for the parts outside the CDR3, the full variable domain is EPEVTQTPSHQVTQMGQEVILRCVPISNHLYFYWYRQILGQKVEFLVSFYNNEISEKSEIFDDQFSVERPDGSNFTLKIRSTKLEDSAMYFCASSQQGWEQYFGPGTRLTVT.

This sequence joins TRBV20-1 and TRBJ2-3; TCRdb returns TRBD2, unconfirmable since there is no DNA. Germline-derived CDR1 and CDR2 are DFQATT and SNEGSKA (reference sequence). There are 14 residues in the CDR3. The CDR3: CSAFSGSSTDTQYF.

The rearrangement joins TRBV15 to TRBJ2-7; TCRdb returns TRBD1, unconfirmable since there is no DNA. The CDR3 is made up of 15 amino acids. Germline V gives CDR1 LNHNV, CDR2 YYDKDF (reference sequence). The CDR3 spells CATSRAGTGAYEQYF. Full variable domain (rest looked up from reference TRBV15 and TRBJ2-7): DAMVIQNPRYQVTQFGKPVTLSCSQTLNHNVMYWYQQKSSQAPKLLFHYYDKDFNNEADTPDNFQSRRPNTSFCFLDIRSPGLGDTAMYLCATSRAGTGAYEQYFGPGTRLTVT.

This chain connects TRBV5-1 to TRBJ2-5; TCRdb's D gene call, TRBD2, goes unchecked for lack of DNA. This CDR3 comprises 14 residues. Germline CDR1 SGHRS, CDR2 YFSETQ. CDR3 amino acids: CASTFLAGRETQYF.

V usage is TRBV20-1 and J usage is TRBJ2-1; lacking DNA, the TRBD1 call made by TCRdb goes unchecked. Germline CDR1 is DFQATT and CDR2 is SNEGSKA (reference sequence). This CDR3 is built from 16 residues. The CDR3 reads CSASNRGASSYNEQFF.

CDR3 protein: CASSAKNFAWGPQETQYF. The chain links TRBV5-5 to TRBJ2-5; there is no DNA to check the TCRdb D call of TRBD2. Germline lookup yields CDR1 SGHKS and CDR2 YYEKEE (reference sequence). The CDR3 length is 18 residues.

The J gene is TRBJ2-3, the V gene TRBV9. This CDR3 has 13 amino acids. The germline CDR1 and CDR2 sequences are SGDLS and YYNGEE. The CDR3 sequence is CASSVGLTDTQYF. The full variable domain, completed using reference TRBV9 and TRBJ2-3, is DSGVTQTPKHLITATGQRVTLRCSPRSGDLSVYWYQQSLDQGLQFLIQYYNGEERAKGNILERFSAQQFPDLHSELNLSSLELGDSALYFCASSVGLTDTQYFGPGTRLTVL.

The gene calls are TRBV12-3 or TRBV12-4 and TRBJ1-1; no DNA is available, so the TRBD1 call from TCRdb remains unchecked. The CDR3 is 14 residues long. CDR3 in amino acids: CASSLGQGEAEAFF.

V gene TRBV5-1 combines with J gene TRBJ1-6; TCRdb reports TRBD1, a call that lacks DNA to check it against. The CDR3 is 15 residues long. Germline CDR1 reads SGHRS; CDR2 reads YFSETQ. CDR3 loop: CASSSDTLRNSPLHF. Using reference TRBV5-1 and TRBJ1-6 for the parts outside the CDR3, the full variable domain is KAGVTQTPRYLIKTRGQQVTLSCSPISGHRSVSWYQQTPGQGLQFLFEYFSETQRNKGNFPGRFSGRQFSNSRSEMNVSTLELGDSALYLCASSSDTLRNSPLHFGNGTRLTVT.